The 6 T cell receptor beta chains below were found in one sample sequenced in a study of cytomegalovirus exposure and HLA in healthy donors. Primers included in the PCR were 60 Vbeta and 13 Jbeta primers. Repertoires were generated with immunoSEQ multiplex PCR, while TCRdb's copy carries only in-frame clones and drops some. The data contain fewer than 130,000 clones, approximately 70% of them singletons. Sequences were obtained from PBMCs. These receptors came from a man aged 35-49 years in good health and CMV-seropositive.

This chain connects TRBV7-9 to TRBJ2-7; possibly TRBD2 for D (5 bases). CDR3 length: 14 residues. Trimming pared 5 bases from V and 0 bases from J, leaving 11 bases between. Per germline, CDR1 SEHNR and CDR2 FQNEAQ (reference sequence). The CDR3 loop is CASSPDSSSYEQYF. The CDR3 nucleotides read TGTGCCAGCAGCCCGGACTCGAGCTCCTACGAGCAGTACTTC.

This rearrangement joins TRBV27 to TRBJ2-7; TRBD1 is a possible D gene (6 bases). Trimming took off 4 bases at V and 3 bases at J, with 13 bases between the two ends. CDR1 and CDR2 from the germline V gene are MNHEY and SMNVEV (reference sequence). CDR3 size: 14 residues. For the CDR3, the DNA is TGTGCCAGCAGTTACCAGGGGAGTAACTACGAGCAGTACTTC. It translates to CASSYQGSNYEQYF.

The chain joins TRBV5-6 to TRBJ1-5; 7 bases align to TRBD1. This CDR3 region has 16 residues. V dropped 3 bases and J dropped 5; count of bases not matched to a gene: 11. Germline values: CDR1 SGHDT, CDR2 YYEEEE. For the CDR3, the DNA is TGTGCCAGCAGCTCAGTCACAGGGGATTCTGATCAGCCCCAGCATTTT. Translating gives CASSSVTGDSDQPQHF.

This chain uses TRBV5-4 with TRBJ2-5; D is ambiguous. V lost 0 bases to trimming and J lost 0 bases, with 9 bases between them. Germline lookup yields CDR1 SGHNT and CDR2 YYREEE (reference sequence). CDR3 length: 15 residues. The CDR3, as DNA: TGTGCCAGCAGCTTGGCCCGCGATTACCAAGAGACCCAGTACTTC. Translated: CASSLARDYQETQYF.

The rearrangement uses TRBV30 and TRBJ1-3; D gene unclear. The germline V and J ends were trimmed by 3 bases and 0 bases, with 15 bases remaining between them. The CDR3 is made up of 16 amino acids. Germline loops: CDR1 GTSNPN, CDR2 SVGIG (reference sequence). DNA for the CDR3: TGTGCCTGGAGGGAGGGTTGGACTTCCTCTGGAAACACCATATATTTT. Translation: CAWREGWTSSGNTIYF.

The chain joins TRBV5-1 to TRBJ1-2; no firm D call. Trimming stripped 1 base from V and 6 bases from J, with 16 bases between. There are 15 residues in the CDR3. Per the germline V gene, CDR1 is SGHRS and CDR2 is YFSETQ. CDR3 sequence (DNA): TGCGCCAGCAGCTTGATCCGCGGTACAATGGATGGCTACACCTTC. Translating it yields CASSLIRGTMDGYTF.